Listed here are 22 T cell receptor beta chains from one sample, sequenced in a study of PD-1 blockade in classical Hodgkin lymphoma. Indicated time point: cycle 4 day 1 (C4D1), after about 6 weeks of nivolumab. Each of the patients experienced relapse following autologous stem cell transplantation, and their brentuximab vedotin exposure differed. Researchers report purifying CD4+ T cells from thawed PBMCs by magnetic negative selection. Libraries were prepared by immunoSEQ multiplex PCR; TCRdb keeps only in-frame clonotypes and omits some of them. The table includes some 19,000 clones, 75% detected once. This sample comprised CD4+ T cells from blood, obtained before the fourth cycle of nivolumab. These receptors came from a human donor with classical Hodgkin lymphoma.

CDR3 DNA: TGCGCCAGCAGCCAAGAGGGTCCGAACACCGGGGAGCTGTTTTTT. Protein sequence: CASSQEGPNTGELFF. This chain links TRBV4-3 with TRBJ2-2; D remains ambiguous. The V and J ends lost 0 bases and 0 bases respectively, with 5 bases between them. The CDR3 runs to 15 residues. Germline values: CDR1 LGHNA, CDR2 YSLEER.

The CDR3 bases are TGTGCCAGCTCACCCCCTGGGTCTGGGGGCGGTAATTCACCCCTCCACTTT. Residues: CASSPPGSGGGNSPLHF. The chain employs TRBV18 and TRBJ1-6; D may be TRBD1 (6 bases). Germline loops: CDR1 KGHSH, CDR2 LQKENI. This CDR3 contains 17 residues. The V end was cut by 3 bases, the J end by 6 bases, with 18 bases between.

The rearrangement uses TRBV5-6 and TRBJ1-6, with D possibly matching TRBD1 (5 bases). With 1 base removed from V and 4 bases from J, the gap between germline ends came to 9 bases. The length of the CDR3 is 15 residues. CDR1 SGHDT and CDR2 YYEEEE come from the germline V gene. This CDR3 is CASSLRQTYNSPLHF. DNA for the CDR3: TGTGCCAGCAGCTTGCGACAGACATATAATTCACCCCTCCACTTT.

The chain has TRBV6-5 and TRBJ2-1; TRBD2 matches at 12 bases. Trimming cost V 6 bases and J 5 bases; bases outside gene matches: 5. CDR1 and CDR2 from the germline V gene are MNHEY and SVGAGI. The CDR3 sequence is 15 residues long. In DNA, the CDR3 is TGTGCCAGCAGCCACCTAGCGGGGGGGAACAATGAGCAGTTCTTC. The encoded protein is CASSHLAGGNNEQFF.

In this sample, this clone turned up once. This chain connects TRBV9 to TRBJ2-1; 8 bases agree with TRBD2. This CDR3 contains 15 residues. Trimming at V came to 1 base and at J to 4 bases, leaving 4 bases not matched to a gene. CDR1 is SGDLS and CDR2 is YYNGEE in the germline V gene. In DNA, the CDR3 is TGTGCCAGCAGCGTAATGGGACTAGGTTACAATGAGCAGTTCTTC. Protein sequence: CASSVMGLGYNEQFF.

The gene calls are TRBV7-2 and TRBJ1-6, with 7 bases matching TRBD1. The germline V gene encodes CDR1 SGHTA and CDR2 FQGNSA. The CDR3 runs 16 residues. Trimming removed 2 bases from V and 8 bases from J; junction bases left unmatched: 9. The CDR3 DNA follows: TGTGCCAGCAGCTTAACACCCAGGGGGTTCCATTCACCCCTCCACTTT. It yields the protein CASSLTPRGFHSPLHF.

The chain couples TRBV28 to TRBJ2-6; 7 nucleotides align to TRBD1. The CDR3 totals 17 residues. Looked up from germline, CDR1 is MDHEN and CDR2 is SYDVKM. V lost 7 bases to trimming and J lost 1 base; unmatched junction nucleotides: 10. The DNA of the CDR3 is TGTGCCAGCATCGGCGACAGGGTCGTATCTGGGGCCAACGTCCTGACTTTC. It codes for CASIGDRVVSGANVLTF.

V is TRBV5-6 and J is TRBJ2-1, with TRBD2 matching 14 bases. This CDR3 comprises 16 residues. CDR1 and CDR2 from the germline V gene are SGHDT and YYEEEE. V was pared by 3 bases and J by 9 bases, with 8 bases of the junction left unmatched. CDR3 in amino acids: CASSSPGLAGVGEQFF. The CDR3 nucleotides read TGTGCCAGCAGCTCGCCGGGACTAGCGGGAGTGGGTGAGCAGTTCTTC.

This clone was seen only a few times. V gene TRBV2 combines with J gene TRBJ1-1; TRBD1 is a possible D gene (5 bases). The CDR3 has 11 amino acids. V lost 10 bases and J 7 bases, leaving 13 bases between the germline ends. The V gene's germline CDR1 is SNHLY and CDR2 FYNNEI. CDR3 coding DNA: TGTGCCATCAACCGGGGGATTGAAGCTTTCTTT. Protein: CAINRGIEAFF.

J is TRBJ1-1 and V is TRBV5-1; possible D gene TRBD1, 6 bases. The CDR3 consists of 15 residues. V lost 0 bases to trimming and J lost 4 bases, with 13 bases between them. Germline CDR1 reads SGHRS; CDR2 reads YFSETQ. CDR3 region: CASSLEGRGITEAFF. The CDR3 DNA reads as TGCGCCAGCAGCTTGGAAGGCAGGGGCATCACTGAAGCTTTCTTT.

The rearrangement uses TRBV9 and TRBJ2-7; 8 positions match TRBD1. With 0 bases clipped from V and 6 bases from J, the junction kept 5 bases outside the gene matches. The germline V gene encodes CDR1 SGDLS and CDR2 YYNGEE. There are 14 residues in the CDR3. The CDR3 DNA is TGTGCCAGCAGCGTAGACCAGGGGGCGGGCGAGCAGTACTTC. Translating it yields CASSVDQGAGEQYF.

The V call is TRBV11-2, the J call TRBJ2-7, with D hard to call. This CDR3 comprises 13 residues. Germline V gene sequence: CDR1 SGHAT, CDR2 FQNNGV. Trimming pared 5 bases from V and 0 bases from J, leaving 8 bases between. The CDR3 nucleotides read TGTGCCAGCAGCCCCGCAGCCTCCTACGAGCAGTACTTC. It codes for CASSPAASYEQYF.

This clone was counted a few times. This chain connects TRBV2 to TRBJ2-4, with 9 bases that match TRBD2. CDR3 length equals 15 residues. Trimming took 4 bases from V and 6 from J; bases not matched to a gene: 7. Germline V gene data show CDR1 as SNHLY and CDR2 as FYNNEI. Written as DNA, the CDR3 is TGTGCCAGCAGTGGGGGGAGCGGGAGGAGAAACATTCAGTACTTC. Amino acids: CASSGGSGRRNIQYF.

This clone was counted a few times. V usage is TRBV9 and J usage is TRBJ1-1; unclear D gene. Trimming pared 1 base from V and 4 bases from J, leaving 11 bases between. The CDR3 consists of 14 residues. Germline lookup yields CDR1 SGDLS and CDR2 YYNGEE. CDR3 DNA: TGTGCCAGCAGCGTAAGGACCGGGAGCACTGAAGCTTTCTTT. Its translation: CASSVRTGSTEAFF.

This chain uses TRBV5-6 with TRBJ1-4; TRBD1 is a possible D gene (6 bases). Trimming left V 4 bases short and J 4 bases short, with 14 bases between. The CDR3 is 15 residues long. Germline assignment: CDR1 SGHDT and CDR2 YYEEEE. Here the CDR3 DNA reads TGTGCCAGCAGCGTAAGAACAGGGTTTAATGAAAAACTGTTTTTT. Encoded protein: CASSVRTGFNEKLFF.

Worth noting for this clone: At one end, the junction sequence differs from germline, possibly due to a read error. This chain connects TRBV10-3 to TRBJ2-2; TRBD1 aligns across 7 bases. The V gene's germline CDR1 is ENHRY and CDR2 SYGVKD. This CDR3 region has 15 residues. The DNA for the CDR3 is TGTGCCAGCAGTGCCGGACAGGCCCTCACCGGGGAGCTGTTTTTT. Amino acids: CASSAGQALTGELFF.

The rearrangement joins TRBV30 to TRBJ2-5, with 7 bases aligning to TRBD1. CDR3 length equals 15 residues. The junction had 8 bases not matched to a gene; V was cut back by 2 bases and J by 2 bases. Germline assignment: CDR1 GTSNPN and CDR2 SVGIG (reference sequence). In nucleotides, the CDR3 is TGTGCCTGGAGTCGCTGGACAGGAGTACAAGAGACCCAGTACTTC. Its translation: CAWSRWTGVQETQYF.

This clone was observed a handful of times. The chain recombines TRBV12-5 with TRBJ2-7; perhaps TRBD2 as D (6 bases). Germline CDR1 LGHNT, CDR2 FRNRAP. Trimming left V 0 bases short and J 2 bases short, with 14 bases between. The CDR3 is 16 residues long. In nucleotides, the CDR3 is TGTGCTAGTGGTTTGGTACTGGGACTGTCACCCTACGAGCAGTACTTC. As protein: CASGLVLGLSPYEQYF.

V is TRBV19 and J is TRBJ2-6, with D possibly TRBD2 on 6 matching bases. Germline V gene sequence: CDR1 LNHDA, CDR2 SQIVND (reference sequence). V lost 3 bases and J lost 1, with 7 bases in between. The CDR3 runs 15 residues. CDR3 in amino acids: CASSIGGSGANVLTF. CDR3 sequence (DNA): TGTGCCAGTAGTATTGGGGGGTCTGGGGCCAACGTCCTGACTTTC. The variable domain in full, with the rest retrieved from reference TRBV19 and TRBJ2-6, is DGGITQSPKYLFRKEGQNVTLSCEQNLNHDAMYWYRQDPGQGLRLIYYSQIVNDFQKGDIAEGYSVSREKKESFPLTVTSAQKNPTAFYLCASSIGGSGANVLTFGAGSRLTVL.

The V and J genes are TRBV10-3 and TRBJ2-3; D call uncertain. V lost 5 bases, J lost 0 bases, and 3 bases lay in between. Germline CDR1 ENHRY, CDR2 SYGVKD. There are 12 residues in the CDR3. DNA of the CDR3: TGTGCCATCAGTCTTAGCACAGATACGCAGTATTTT. Translation gives CAISLSTDTQYF.

This sequence joins TRBV5-6 and TRBJ2-3; D is unclear. The CDR3 length is 12 residues. V dropped 3 bases and J dropped 2 bases, with 4 bases sitting between them. The germline CDR1 and CDR2 sequences are SGHDT and YYEEEE. In nucleotides, the CDR3 is TGTGCCAGCAGCTGGGCCACAGATACGCAGTATTTT. Amino acids: CASSWATDTQYF. The full variable domain, in which reference TRBV5-6 and TRBJ2-3 provide the parts outside the CDR3, is DAGVTQSPTHLIKTRGQQVTLRCSPKSGHDTVSWYQQALGQGPQFIFQYYEEEERQRGNFPDRFSGHQFPNYSSELNVNALLLGDSALYLCASSWATDTQYFGPGTRLTVL.

The rearrangement uses TRBV7-2 and TRBJ2-3, with D maybe TRBD2 (7 bases). The V end lost 5 bases, the J end lost 9 bases, and 15 bases lay between the germline ends. The CDR3 extends over 13 amino acids. The V gene's germline CDR1 is SGHTA and CDR2 FQGNSA. CDR3 region: CASSPQGTKTQYF. CDR3 coding DNA: TGTGCCAGCAGCCCTCAGGGGACTAAAACGCAGTATTTT.